Described below is a single T cell receptor beta chain sequence and its context. V shed 2 bases and J shed 3 bases, with 12 bases lying between them. Germline assignment: CDR1 SGHNT and CDR2 YYREEE (reference sequence). This CDR3 is built from 14 residues. These data come from a study of blood T cell repertoires in COVID-19. Study details: Material from acute and convalescent COVID-19 was sourced from the United States, Italy and Spain. PBMCs, B-cell-depleted T cells, or T cells were the source of the cDNA or gDNA that made up the material.

Enrollment of patients from Seattle took place during active infection, with longitudinal follow-up. Original processing notes: The assay estimated nucleated cells by amplifying reference gene primers. Clones were read by immunoSEQ multiplex PCR, and TCRdb kept only the in-frame ones, dropping some. V, J and clone size are taken as reported in that table, and D and trimming were inferred from the DNA itself. This repertoire shows 200,000 or so clones, roughly 79% found once; its top ten account for roughly 12%. This chain uses TRBV5-4 with TRBJ2-7; TRBD2 is a possible D gene (7 bases). The material sequenced was peripheral blood. The TCR comes from a woman older than 75 with COVID-19, enrolled during active disease. The CDR3 sequence: CASSFGGGNYEQYF. For the CDR3, the DNA is TGTGCCAGCAGCTTCGGCGGGGGCAACTACGAGCAGTACTTC.